The rows below give T cell receptor beta chains drawn from one sample of a study of blood T cell repertoires in COVID-19. The method was immunoSEQ multiplex PCR; TCRdb's version includes in-frame clones alone and lacks a portion of them. This sample has about 180,000 clones, with approximately 84% found just once. The sequenced sample consisted of peripheral blood. These receptors originate from a human donor in a cohort sampled during active COVID-19. Each CDR3 is given with its conserved first and last residue. D genes are given only for firm matches. The listing skips clone size in some rows; elsewhere it reads once, few, many or a size class.

-	TRBV5-1	TRBJ2-6	-	CASSWDVTSFSGANVLTF	TGCGCCAGCAGCTGGGACGTGACTAGTTTCTCTGGGGCCAACGTCCTGACTTTC
-	TRBV7-3	TRBJ2-3	TRBD2	CASSRGGVSTDTQYF	TGTGCCAGCAGCCGCGGGGGGGTTAGCACAGATACGCAGTATTTT
-	TRBV6-5	TRBJ2-7	TRBD2	CASGLWGGHEQYF	TGTGCCAGCGGCCTGTGGGGAGGGCACGAGCAGTACTTC
-	TRBV7-6	TRBJ2-2	-	CASSRPRSGDFSGELFF	TGTGCCAGCAGCCGACCTCGATCCGGGGACTTCTCCGGGGAGCTGTTTTTT
-	TRBV28	TRBJ1-4	-	CASSFFSRNEKLFF	TGTGCCAGCAGTTTCTTCTCGAGGAATGAAAAACTGTTTTTT
-	TRBV3-1/TRBV3-2	TRBJ2-7	TRBD2	CARHGLLAGSYEQYF	TGTGCCAGGCATGGGCTACTAGCGGGATCCTACGAGCAGTACTTC
-	TRBV10-3	TRBJ1-4	-	CAISELRDEKLFF	TGTGCCATCAGTGAGTTGCGTGATGAAAAACTGTTTTTT
-	TRBV5-6	TRBJ1-2	TRBD1	CASTIFTLGQGENYGYTF	TGTGCCAGCACCATTTTTACATTAGGACAGGGGGAGAACTATGGCTACACCTTC
few	TRBV6-1	TRBJ2-7	TRBD1	CASSEVGGAYEQYF	TGTGCCAGCAGTGAAGTAGGGGGCGCCTACGAGCAGTACTTC
-	TRBV7-6	TRBJ2-3	TRBD2	CASSLRFERGVTDTQYF	TGTGCCAGCAGCTTAAGGTTCGAGCGGGGGGTCACAGATACGCAGTATTTT
-	TRBV3-1/TRBV3-2	TRBJ2-1	TRBD1	CASSPGTGDAGGLNEQFF	TGTGCCAGCAGCCCCGGGACAGGGGACGCAGGGGGTCTCAATGAGCAGTTCTTC
-	TRBV5-1	TRBJ2-7	TRBD1	CASSWGSRTGPEGQQYF	TGCGCCAGCAGCTGGGGGTCCAGGACAGGGCCCGAGGGTCAGCAGTACTTC
-	TRBV7-3	TRBJ1-4	-	CASSPTGQGEKLFF	TGTGCCAGCAGCCCAACTGGGCAGGGTGAAAAACTGTTTTTT
-	TRBV11-3	TRBJ2-1	-	CASSLDRGSYNEQFF	TGTGCCAGCAGCTTAGACCGGGGCTCCTACAATGAGCAGTTCTTC
-	TRBV3-1/TRBV3-2	TRBJ2-7	-	CASSQVGGAYEQYF	TGTGCCAGCAGCCAAGTTGGCGGAGCCTACGAGCAGTACTTC
-	TRBV30	TRBJ1-4	TRBD1	CAWTLLDRGNEKLFF	TGTGCCTGGACCCTACTGGACAGGGGGAATGAAAAACTGTTTTTT
-	TRBV6-5	TRBJ1-2	-	CASSYALGDGYTF	TGTGCCAGCAGTTACGCGCTAGGGGATGGCTACACCTTC
-	TRBV9	TRBJ1-1	TRBD1	CASSTTGAPGDTEAFF	TGTGCCAGCAGCACGACAGGGGCCCCTGGGGACACTGAAGCTTTCTTT
-	TRBV6-5	TRBJ1-1	-	CASSYSEISNTEAFF	TGTGCCAGCAGTTACTCGGAGATAAGTAACACTGAAGCTTTCTTT
once	TRBV15	TRBJ1-4	-	CATSRGRELFF	TGTGCCACCAGCAGAGGACGGGAACTGTTTTTT
-	TRBV25-1	TRBJ1-1	TRBD1	CASSRQGATEAFF	TGTGCCAGCAGTCGACAGGGGGCAACTGAAGCTTTCTTT
-	TRBV6-5	TRBJ2-7	TRBD1	CASSPWTGVYEQYF	TGTGCCAGCAGTCCCTGGACAGGGGTCTACGAGCAGTACTTC
-	TRBV5-6	TRBJ2-5	TRBD1	CASSTPGQQETQYF	TGTGCCAGCAGCACCCCGGGACAGCAAGAGACCCAGTACTTC
-	TRBV5-4	TRBJ2-6	-	CASSLDVSGANVLTF	TGTGCCAGCAGCTTGGACGTTAGTGGGGCCAACGTCCTGACTTTC
-	TRBV10-3	TRBJ2-1	TRBD2	CALSGGAGPYNEQFF	TGTGCCCTCTCGGGGGGAGCGGGGCCCTACAATGAGCAGTTCTTC
-	TRBV5-6	TRBJ1-6	-	CASSLSEDNSPLHF	TGTGCCAGCAGCCTTTCGGAGGATAATTCACCCCTCCACTTT
once	TRBV5-1	TRBJ2-1	TRBD1	CASRTGTEVNNEQFF	TGCGCCAGCAGGACCGGGACAGAGGTAAACAATGAGCAGTTCTTC
-	TRBV5-8	TRBJ1-2	-	CASSLGGLTNYGYTF	TGTGCCAGCAGCTTGGGGGGGCTCACGAACTATGGCTACACCTTC
once	TRBV30	TRBJ2-7	TRBD1	CAWNTGDYEQYF	TGTGCCTGGAACACAGGGGATTACGAGCAGTACTTC
once	TRBV30	TRBJ2-7	TRBD1	CAWTERWGQGPYEQYF	TGTGCCTGGACCGAAAGGTGGGGACAGGGTCCCTACGAGCAGTACTTC
-	TRBV5-1	TRBJ2-7	-	CASSSVSDEQYF	TGCGCCAGCAGCTCTGTTTCTGACGAGCAGTACTTC
-	TRBV11-3	TRBJ2-1	-	CASSLDQGRFNEQFF	TGTGCCAGCAGCTTAGATCAGGGTAGGTTTAATGAGCAGTTCTTC
-	TRBV12-3/TRBV12-4	TRBJ1-5	-	CASSLGRDQPQHF	TGTGCCAGCAGTTTAGGGAGGGATCAGCCCCAGCATTTT
-	TRBV24-1	TRBJ1-5	-	CATSEAGSNQPQHF	TGTGCCACCAGTGAAGCAGGGAGCAATCAGCCCCAGCATTTT
-	TRBV3-1/TRBV3-2	TRBJ2-3	-	CASSQGAEDTQYF	TGTGCCAGCAGCCAAGGGGCCGAGGATACGCAGTATTTT
once	TRBV5-5	TRBJ2-7	TRBD1	CASSLGDSWYEQYF	TGTGCCAGCAGCTTAGGGGACAGCTGGTACGAGCAGTACTTC